This T cell receptor (beta chain) stems from a study of blood T cell repertoires in COVID-19. Study information: Acute and convalescent COVID-19 samples came from the United States, Italy and Spain. The analysed material was cDNA or gDNA that came from T cells, B-cell-depleted T cells, or PBMCs.

The CDR3 length is 15 residues. The germline gives CDR1 LNHDA, CDR2 SQIVND (reference sequence). With 4 bases removed from V and 3 bases from J, the gap between germline ends came to 15 bases. Study processing details: The authors estimated nucleated cell counts from reference gene primer amplification. Only in-frame clones appear in the TCRdb table, and some are missing; sequencing was by immunoSEQ multiplex PCR. D and trimming come from the DNA, and the V and J calls and clone size come from that table. The table shows some 300,000 clones, with just under 90% occurring only once. V usage is TRBV19 and J usage is TRBJ1-1; D remains ambiguous. Specimen: peripheral blood. This TCR derives from a woman in her 30s with COVID-19, enrolled during active disease. The CDR3 sequence is CASSKTGSQDTEAFF. DNA of the CDR3: TGTGCCAGTAGTAAAACGGGGTCCCAGGACACTGAAGCTTTCTTT.